This TCR beta chain derives from a study of blood T cells in healthy people across ages. Then a second PCR, running roughly 6 to 12 cycles, was carried out with a sample-barcoded 5' primer and a J-beta primer mix. TCRdb re-called the 5' RACE reads with MiXCR, one entry per CDR3 protein. The sample lists 800,000 or so distinct CDR3 sequences; around a quarter were seen once. The ends were cut back, 4 bases at V and 3 bases at J, with 17 bases in the middle. The CDR3 is 16 amino acids. CDR1 SEHNR and CDR2 FQNEAQ come from the germline V gene (reference sequence). The same sample was also studied in work on T cells of mothers and their children.

The sequence came from a boy younger than 18 in good health. The sequenced sample consisted of blood. The chain employs TRBV7-9 and TRBJ2-3, with TRBD1 as a possible D gene (5 bases). CDR3 sequence: CASSSNGQGYTDTQYF. CDR3 nucleotide sequence: TGTGCCAGCAGCTCGAACGGCCAGGGTTATACAGATACGCAGTATTTT.